These 29 T cell receptor beta chains were all obtained from the same sample, sequenced in a study of cytomegalovirus exposure and HLA in healthy donors. The PCR used 60 Vbeta and 13 Jbeta primers. Produced via immunoSEQ multiplex PCR; TCRdb's table is partial and in-frame only. In the table there are approximately 100,000 clones, around 75% of which are singletons. The sequencing input was PBMCs. The receptors were gathered from a female donor in good health and CMV-seronegative.

V is TRBV7-9 and J is TRBJ2-1; 8 positions agree with TRBD2. The J segment lost 8 bases and the V segment lost 10 bases, leaving 22 bases of the junction unmatched. This CDR3 is 17 amino acids long. Germline CDR1 is SEHNR and CDR2 is FQNEAQ (reference sequence). DNA for the CDR3: TGTGCCACCTTTCGAGGGGCGCCCGGGACTAGTCTCTATGAGCAGTTCTTC. It yields the protein CATFRGAPGTSLYEQFF.

This clone is a singleton in its sample. V gene TRBV5-1 combines with J gene TRBJ1-2; 8 nucleotides align to TRBD1. The V and J ends lost 4 bases and 4 bases, in that order; junction bases with no gene match: 12. The CDR3 covers 16 residues. Germline assignment: CDR1 SGHRS and CDR2 YFSETQ. CDR3: CASSDFRGQAIYGYTF. The CDR3 DNA reads TGCGCCAGCAGCGACTTCCGGGGACAGGCGATCTATGGCTACACCTTC.

This chain joins TRBV9 and TRBJ1-4, with D possibly matching TRBD1 (5 bases). This CDR3 spans 14 amino acids. V lost 3 bases and J lost 7, with 13 bases in between. Germline V lookup: CDR1 SGDLS, CDR2 YYNGEE. In DNA form, the CDR3 reads TGTGCCAGCAGCGCTCAGGGTACCGGTGAAAAACTGTTTTTT. It translates to CASSAQGTGEKLFF.

V usage is TRBV30 and J usage is TRBJ2-5; D is perhaps TRBD2 (5 bases). V shed 4 bases and J shed 5 bases, with 14 bases lying between them. The CDR3 extends over 13 amino acids. Germline V gives CDR1 GTSNPN, CDR2 SVGIG (reference sequence). CDR3 sequence reads: CAWTNRGAETQYF. The DNA for the CDR3 is TGTGCCTGGACGAACCGGGGAGCGGAGACCCAGTACTTC.

This clone was seen more than once but under ten times. This rearrangement joins TRBV2 to TRBJ1-3, with D perhaps matching TRBD1 (6 bases). Trimming shortened V by 6 bases and J by 1 base, and 10 bases separated the two germline ends. Germline CDR1 SNHLY, CDR2 FYNNEI. The CDR3 contains 14 residues. CDR3 nucleotides: TGTGCCAGCAGACGACAGGCATCTGGAAACACCATATATTTT. Translated: CASRRQASGNTIYF.

This clone has more than one count but fewer than ten. The J gene is TRBJ2-7, the V gene TRBV11-3; TRBD2 is a possible D gene (6 bases). Germline V CDR1 and CDR2: SGHNT, YENEEA. Trimming cost V 5 bases and J 6 bases, with 11 bases left between them. The CDR3 is 12 residues long. The chain's CDR3 is CASSRSGLEQYF. CDR3 in DNA: TGTGCCAGCAGCCGCAGCGGGCTCGAGCAGTACTTC.

Only one count was recorded for this clone. The rearrangement joins TRBV18 to TRBJ2-3; 11 nucleotides agree with TRBD2. Per germline, CDR1 KGHSH and CDR2 LQKENI. The J segment lost 2 bases and the V segment lost 2 bases, leaving 3 bases of the junction unmatched. This CDR3 is built from 16 residues. DNA of the CDR3: TGTGCCAGCTCACCAGTAGCGGGAGGGGCCACAGATACGCAGTATTTT. Translation: CASSPVAGGATDTQYF.

The chain joins TRBV6-4 to TRBJ2-3; perhaps TRBD2 as D (6 bases). V dropped 0 bases and J dropped 0 bases, with 10 bases sitting between them. The length of the CDR3 is 16 residues. CDR1 is MRHNA, CDR2 SNTAGT, per germline. For the CDR3, the DNA is TGTGCCAGCAGTGACTCGCCGGGAGTCAGCACAGATACGCAGTATTTT. This encodes CASSDSPGVSTDTQYF.

This clone has at least ten counts. The V call is TRBV5-1, the J call TRBJ2-7; 7 nucleotides agree with TRBD1. Germline V lookup: CDR1 SGHRS, CDR2 YFSETQ. The CDR3 covers 14 residues. Trimming cost V 4 bases and J 3 bases; bases outside gene matches: 7. DNA of the CDR3: TGCGCCAGCAGCGCCCGGCCAGGGGGCTACGAGCAGTACTTC. Encoded protein: CASSARPGGYEQYF.

V and J are TRBV7-9 and TRBJ2-3; 10 nucleotides align to TRBD2. Germline CDR1 and CDR2: SEHNR and FQNEAQ (reference sequence). J was trimmed by 0 bases and V by 0 bases; bases with no gene match: 0. The CDR3 has 16 residues. The CDR3, as DNA: TGTGCCAGCAGCTTAGCGACTAGCGGGAGCACAGATACGCAGTATTTT. It is translated as CASSLATSGSTDTQYF.

The chain joins TRBV30 to TRBJ1-2; possibly TRBD1 for D (5 bases). The CDR3 length is 11 residues. V lost 1 base, J lost 11 bases, and 11 bases lay in between. The germline V gene encodes CDR1 GTSNPN and CDR2 SVGIG (reference sequence). CDR3 in DNA: TGTGCCTGGAGTGGGGGGGGTGGATACACCTTC. It specifies CAWSGGGGYTF. Drawing the rest from reference TRBV30 and TRBJ1-2, the complete variable domain is SQTIHQWPATLVQPVGSPLSLECTVEGTSNPNLYWYRQAAGRGLQLLFYSVGIGQISSEVPQNLSASRPQDRQFILSSKKLLLSDSGFYLCAWSGGGGYTFGSGTRLTVV.

The gene calls are TRBV9 and TRBJ2-7, with 9 bases identical to TRBD1. Per the germline V gene, CDR1 is SGDLS and CDR2 is YYNGEE. The V and J ends lost 0 bases and 2 bases, in that order; junction bases with no gene match: 0. CDR3 length: 14 residues. The CDR3 nucleotides read TGTGCCAGCAGCGTAGGACAGGGGGCCTACGAGCAGTACTTC. This gives the protein CASSVGQGAYEQYF.

This clone has a handful of counts. This chain links TRBV29-1 with TRBJ1-2; D ambiguous. The germline V and J ends were trimmed by 7 bases and 8 bases, with 14 bases remaining between them. This CDR3 comprises 11 residues. Looked up from germline, CDR1 is SQVTM and CDR2 is ANQGSEA. The CDR3 is CSGRSGVGYTF. CDR3 bases: TGCAGCGGACGGAGCGGTGTGGGCTACACCTTC. The full variable domain, completed using reference TRBV29-1 and TRBJ1-2, is SAVISQKPSRDICQRGTSLTIQCQVDSQVTMMFWYRQQPGQSLTLIATANQGSEATYESGFVIDKFPISRPNLTFSTLTVSNMSPEDSSIYLCSGRSGVGYTFGSGTRLTVV.

The gene calls are TRBV5-1 and TRBJ2-1; 7 positions match TRBD1. Germline V CDR1 and CDR2: SGHRS, YFSETQ. The ends lost 4 bases at V and 5 bases at J; junction bases unmatched: 6. There are 14 residues in the CDR3. As DNA, the CDR3 is TGCGCCAGCAGCCCCGGGACAGCGAACAATGAGCAGTTCTTC. It specifies CASSPGTANNEQFF.

CDR3 amino acids: CASSPQGATYEQYF. The DNA for the CDR3 is TGTGCCAGCAGCCCGCAGGGGGCTACCTACGAGCAGTACTTC. The V and J genes are TRBV9 and TRBJ2-7; 8 nucleotides agree with TRBD1. From germline, CDR1 is SGDLS and CDR2 YYNGEE. This CDR3 contains 14 residues. The trim removed 4 bases at V and 2 bases at J, leaving 5 bases unmatched.

The chain's CDR3 is CASGTPSKGAMNTEAFF. CDR3 bases: TGTGCCAGCGGTACCCCCTCGAAGGGAGCGATGAACACTGAAGCTTTCTTT. The rearrangement links TRBV2 to TRBJ1-1, with unresolved D. Germline V lookup: CDR1 SNHLY, CDR2 FYNNEI. V was clipped by 8 bases and J by 0 bases, with 22 bases between them. The CDR3 is made up of 17 amino acids.

CDR3 protein: CASRAVASGSPTYEQYF. The CDR3 DNA reads as TGTGCCAGCAGAGCCGTTGCTAGCGGGTCCCCGACCTACGAGCAGTACTTC. The chain links TRBV13 to TRBJ2-7; TRBD2 matches at 8 bases. This CDR3 spans 17 amino acids. J lost 2 bases, V lost 6 bases, and 15 bases had no gene match. CDR1 and CDR2 (germline): PRHDT, FYEKMQ (reference sequence).

The rearrangement links TRBV5-1 to TRBJ2-2; 10 bases fit TRBD1. This CDR3 has 17 residues. Losses at the gene ends were 4 bases for V and 6 bases for J; bases not matched to a gene: 12. The V gene's germline CDR1 is SGHRS and CDR2 YFSETQ. CDR3 sequence reads: CASSPLDRGSGPGELFF. In DNA, the CDR3 is TGCGCCAGCAGCCCTCTGGACAGGGGGTCAGGACCCGGGGAGCTGTTTTTT. The whole variable domain, remainder taken from reference TRBV5-1 and TRBJ2-2, is KAGVTQTPRYLIKTRGQQVTLSCSPISGHRSVSWYQQTPGQGLQFLFEYFSETQRNKGNFPGRFSGRQFSNSRSEMNVSTLELGDSALYLCASSPLDRGSGPGELFFGEGSRLTVL.

This clone was seen more than once but under ten times. This chain links TRBV28 with TRBJ2-1, with D perhaps TRBD1 (5 bases). Per the germline V gene, CDR1 is MDHEN and CDR2 is SYDVKM. The V end was cut by 8 bases, the J end by 4 bases, with 45 bases between. This CDR3 contains 24 residues. CDR3 protein: CASAIWFARDGASKIWDLYNEQFF. CDR3 bases: TGTGCCAGCGCGATCTGGTTCGCCAGAGATGGGGCGTCCAAGATATGGGATCTATACAATGAGCAGTTCTTC.

The chain joins TRBV27 to TRBJ2-2; the match to TRBD2 covers 8 bases. Per germline, CDR1 MNHEY and CDR2 SMNVEV (reference sequence). This CDR3 has 16 residues. V was pared by 5 bases and J by 5 bases, with 10 bases of the junction left unmatched. The CDR3 sequence is CASSAQAGAGTGELFF. The CDR3 nucleotides are TGTGCCAGCAGTGCCCAAGCGGGAGCAGGGACCGGGGAGCTGTTTTTT.

The V gene is TRBV5-4, the J gene TRBJ2-7; D is possibly TRBD1 (6 bases). The CDR3 runs to 13 residues. Germline CDR1 SGHNT, CDR2 YYREEE (reference sequence). Trimming took off 3 bases at V and 2 bases at J, with 9 bases between the two ends. The chain's CDR3 is CASSYRDTYEQYF. In DNA, the CDR3 is TGTGCCAGCAGCTACCGGGACACCTACGAGCAGTACTTC.

The chain is built from TRBV30 and TRBJ2-2; 8 nucleotides align to TRBD2. Unmatched junction bases numbered 13, after V lost 4 bases and J lost 0 bases. This CDR3 is 18 amino acids long. The germline CDR1 and CDR2 sequences are GTSNPN and SVGIG (reference sequence). The CDR3 DNA follows: TGTGCCTGGATGTCCCCTCTAGCGGGCACATCGAACACCGGGGAGCTGTTTTTT. Its protein product is CAWMSPLAGTSNTGELFF.

This clone was found once. The CDR3 coding sequence is TGTGCCAGCACGCCGGACAGGGCGAACACCGGGGAGCTGTTTTTT. Its protein product is CASTPDRANTGELFF. V and J are TRBV6-1 and TRBJ2-2; 8 positions agree with TRBD1. The CDR3 is 15 residues long. The germline CDR1 and CDR2 sequences are MNHNS and SASEGT. V was pared by 7 bases and J by 0 bases, with 4 bases of the junction left unmatched.

V and J are TRBV19 and TRBJ1-6; weak D call: TRBD1 (5 bases). CDR3 length equals 18 residues. CDR1 and CDR2 (germline): LNHDA, SQIVND (reference sequence). With 8 bases removed from V and 2 bases from J, the gap between germline ends came to 22 bases. As DNA, the CDR3 is TGTGCCAGTCCCTTAAACCGGGACTCTAGCACCTATAATTCACCCCTCCACTTT. Its translation: CASPLNRDSSTYNSPLHF.

The V call is TRBV10-1, the J call TRBJ2-2; the match to TRBD2 covers 7 bases. The length of the CDR3 is 15 residues. CDR1 is WNHNN and CDR2 is SYGVQD in the germline V gene (reference sequence). Trimming cost V 3 bases and J 1 base; bases outside gene matches: 2. The CDR3 loop is CASSEIAGNTGELFF. The CDR3 DNA sequence: TGCGCCAGCAGTGAAATAGCGGGGAACACCGGGGAGCTGTTTTTT.

The chain links TRBV7-8 to TRBJ2-1; 7 bases line up with TRBD1. The V gene's germline CDR1 is SGHVS and CDR2 FQNEAQ. The CDR3 consists of 16 residues. Germline trimming cut 3 bases from V and 8 bases from J; bases unmatched to any gene: 13. The CDR3 DNA reads as TGTGCCAGCAGCTTTGTGGGGGCCTACAGGGGCGATGAGCAGTTCTTC. Translating gives CASSFVGAYRGDEQFF.

This clone came up a few times. The chain is built from TRBV5-6 and TRBJ2-1; 14 nucleotides match TRBD2. The CDR3 is made up of 17 amino acids. Losses at the gene ends were 4 bases for V and 7 bases for J; bases not matched to a gene: 10. Germline V lookup: CDR1 SGHDT, CDR2 YYEEEE. As DNA, the CDR3 is TGTGCCAGCAGCACAGACCCGGGACTAGCGGGAGTAAATGAGCAGTTCTTC. This gives the protein CASSTDPGLAGVNEQFF. The full variable domain, in which reference TRBV5-6 and TRBJ2-1 provide the parts outside the CDR3, is DAGVTQSPTHLIKTRGQQVTLRCSPKSGHDTVSWYQQALGQGPQFIFQYYEEEERQRGNFPDRFSGHQFPNYSSELNVNALLLGDSALYLCASSTDPGLAGVNEQFFGPGTRLTVL.

This clone has only a few counts. The chain uses TRBV5-5 and TRBJ2-5, with TRBD2 as a possible D gene (6 bases). Trimming took off 4 bases at V and 5 bases at J, with 15 bases between the two ends. The germline CDR1 and CDR2 sequences are SGHKS and YYEKEE (reference sequence). The CDR3 extends over 14 amino acids. CDR3 nucleotide sequence: TGTGCCAGCAGCCCGCGACTAGGGGCGGAGACCCAGTACTTC. Its translation: CASSPRLGAETQYF.

The V and J genes are TRBV19 and TRBJ2-7, with D perhaps TRBD1 (6 bases). CDR3 length: 11 amino acids. Between the trimmed V and J ends, which lost 9 bases and 4 bases, there was a span of 10 bases. CDR1 LNHDA and CDR2 SQIVND come from the germline V gene (reference sequence). In DNA form, the CDR3 reads TGTGCCAGCTCGAGGGGGTACGAGCAGTACTTC. Its protein is CASSRGYEQYF.